Included here is one TCR beta chain sequence, with context. Its target is unknown. This record comes from a study of radiation and T cells in renal cell carcinoma. As for the study in general: Nephrectomy followed 15 Gy stereotactic body radiation by 4 weeks.

Noted time point: baseline pretreatment blood. Treatment here: 15 Gy SBRT to primary tumor, nephrectomy 4 weeks later. This renal cell carcinoma was of the clear cell type. Only in-frame clones appear in the TCRdb table, and some are missing; sequencing was by immunoSEQ multiplex PCR. The sample lists 150,000 or so clones, around nine tenths seen once, with about 12% in the top ten. Study-wide results and caveats: No pretreatment tumor biopsies were available for baseline clonotypes. Top tumor clonotypes rose in blood 2 weeks post-radiation, then contracted.

The trim removed 4 bases at V and 5 bases at J, leaving 8 bases unmatched. Germline-derived CDR1 and CDR2 are MNHNS and SASEGT. The CDR3 length is 15 residues. The chain employs TRBV6-1 and TRBJ2-7; TRBD2 matches 10 bases. Sequences were derived from blood, sampled from a patient whose treatment included radiotherapy and nephrectomy. The clonotype was recovered from a woman aged 45 to 65 with renal cell carcinoma. CDR3 coding DNA: TGTGCCAGCAGTGGGGGCGGGACTAGCGAAAACGAGCAGTACTTC. Its protein product is CASSGGGTSENEQYF.